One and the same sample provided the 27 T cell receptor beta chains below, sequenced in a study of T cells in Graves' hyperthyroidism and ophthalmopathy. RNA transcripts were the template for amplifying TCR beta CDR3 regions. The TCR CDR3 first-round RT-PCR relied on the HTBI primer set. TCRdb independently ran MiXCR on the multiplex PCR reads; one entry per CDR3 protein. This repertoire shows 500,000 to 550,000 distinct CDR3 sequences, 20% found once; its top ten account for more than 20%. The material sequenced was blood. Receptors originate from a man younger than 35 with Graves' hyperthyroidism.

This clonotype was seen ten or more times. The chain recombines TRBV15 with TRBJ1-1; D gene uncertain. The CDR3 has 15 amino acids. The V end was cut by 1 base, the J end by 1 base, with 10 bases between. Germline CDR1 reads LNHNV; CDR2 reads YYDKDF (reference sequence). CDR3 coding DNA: TGTGCCACCAGCAGAGCGGAGACGGGGAACACTGAAGCTTTCTTT. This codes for CATSRAETGNTEAFF.

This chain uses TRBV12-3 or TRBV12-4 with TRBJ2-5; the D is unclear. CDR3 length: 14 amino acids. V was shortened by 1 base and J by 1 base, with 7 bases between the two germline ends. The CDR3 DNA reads TGTGCCAGCAGTTTAGACCAGACCCAAGAGACCCAGTACTTC. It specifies CASSLDQTQETQYF.

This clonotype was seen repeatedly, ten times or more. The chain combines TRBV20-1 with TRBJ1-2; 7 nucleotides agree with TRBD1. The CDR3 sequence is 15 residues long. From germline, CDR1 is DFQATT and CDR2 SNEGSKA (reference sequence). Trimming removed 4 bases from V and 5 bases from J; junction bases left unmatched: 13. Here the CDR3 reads CSATSGGARGYGYTF. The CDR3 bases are TGCAGTGCTACCTCAGGGGGGGCTAGGGGATATGGCTACACCTTC.

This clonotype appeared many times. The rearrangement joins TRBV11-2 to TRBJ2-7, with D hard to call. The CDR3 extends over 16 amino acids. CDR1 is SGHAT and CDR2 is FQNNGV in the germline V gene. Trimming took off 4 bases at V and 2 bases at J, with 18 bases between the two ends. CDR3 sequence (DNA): TGTGCCAGCAGCTCCCTCAGCCCTACAGCCACCTACGAGCAGTACTTC. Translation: CASSSLSPTATYEQYF.

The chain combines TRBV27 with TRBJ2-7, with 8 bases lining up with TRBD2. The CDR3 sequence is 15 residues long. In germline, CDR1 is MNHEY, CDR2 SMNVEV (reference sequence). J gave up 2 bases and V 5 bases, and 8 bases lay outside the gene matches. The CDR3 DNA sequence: TGTGCCAGCAGTCCAATGACTAGCGTGCCCTACGAGCAGTACTTC. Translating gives CASSPMTSVPYEQYF.

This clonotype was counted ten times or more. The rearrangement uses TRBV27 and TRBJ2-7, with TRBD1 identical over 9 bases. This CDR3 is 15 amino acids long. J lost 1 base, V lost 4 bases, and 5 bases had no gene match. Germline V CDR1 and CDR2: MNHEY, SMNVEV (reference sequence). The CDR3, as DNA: TGTGCCAGCAGTTCCCGGACAGGGGCATCCTACGAGCAGTACTTC. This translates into CASSSRTGASYEQYF.

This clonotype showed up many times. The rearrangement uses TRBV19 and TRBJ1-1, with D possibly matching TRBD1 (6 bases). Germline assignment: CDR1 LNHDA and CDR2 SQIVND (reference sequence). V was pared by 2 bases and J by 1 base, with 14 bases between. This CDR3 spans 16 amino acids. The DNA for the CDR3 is TGTGCCAGTAGTATAACCCGGACAGATAAGAACACTGAAGCTTTCTTT. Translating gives CASSITRTDKNTEAFF.

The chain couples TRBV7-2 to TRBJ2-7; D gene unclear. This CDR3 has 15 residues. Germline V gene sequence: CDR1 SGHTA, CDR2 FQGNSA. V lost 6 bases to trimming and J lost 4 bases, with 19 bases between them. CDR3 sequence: CASSERWNRKYEQYF. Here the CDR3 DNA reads TGTGCCAGCAGTGAAAGGTGGAACAGAAAGTACGAGCAGTACTTC.

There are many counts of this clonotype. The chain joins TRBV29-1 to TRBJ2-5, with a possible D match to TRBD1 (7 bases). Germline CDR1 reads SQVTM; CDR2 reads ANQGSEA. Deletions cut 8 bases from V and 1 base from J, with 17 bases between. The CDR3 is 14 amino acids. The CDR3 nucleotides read TGCAGCTTCCGACGGGGGACAGCCCAAGAGACCCAGTACTTC. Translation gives CSFRRGTAQETQYF.

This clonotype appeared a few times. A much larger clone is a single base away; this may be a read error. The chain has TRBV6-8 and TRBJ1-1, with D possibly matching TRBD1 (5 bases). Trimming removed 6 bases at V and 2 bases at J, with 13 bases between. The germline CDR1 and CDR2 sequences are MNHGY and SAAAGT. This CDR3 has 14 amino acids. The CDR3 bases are TGTGCCAGCAGGGCCGGGGACTCCAACACTGAAGCTTTCTTT. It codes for CASRAGDSNTEAFF.

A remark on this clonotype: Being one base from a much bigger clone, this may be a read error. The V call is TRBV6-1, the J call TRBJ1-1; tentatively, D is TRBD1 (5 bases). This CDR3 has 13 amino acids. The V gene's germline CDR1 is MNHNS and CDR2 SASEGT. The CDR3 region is CAISRVGSTEALF. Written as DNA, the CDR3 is TGTGCCATCTCCAGGGTTGGGAGCACTGAAGCTCTCTTT.

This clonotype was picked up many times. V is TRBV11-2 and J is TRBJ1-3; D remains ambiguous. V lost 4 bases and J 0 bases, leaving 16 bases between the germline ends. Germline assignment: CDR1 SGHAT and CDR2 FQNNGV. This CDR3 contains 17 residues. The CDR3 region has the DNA TGTGCCAGCAGCTCGGTCGGGTCACCGCACTCTGGAAACACCATATATTTT. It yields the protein CASSSVGSPHSGNTIYF.

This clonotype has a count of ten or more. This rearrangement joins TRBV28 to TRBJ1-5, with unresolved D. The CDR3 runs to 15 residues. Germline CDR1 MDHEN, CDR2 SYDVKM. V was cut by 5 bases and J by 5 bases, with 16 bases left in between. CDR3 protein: CASSIPGIAHQPQHF. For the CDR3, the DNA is TGTGCCAGCAGTATCCCTGGGATCGCGCATCAGCCCCAGCATTTT.

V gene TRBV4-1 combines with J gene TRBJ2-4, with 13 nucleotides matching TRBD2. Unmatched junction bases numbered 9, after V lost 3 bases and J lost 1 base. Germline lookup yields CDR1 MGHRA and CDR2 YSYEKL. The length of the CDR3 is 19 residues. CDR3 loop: CASSHSGTSGILAKNIQYF. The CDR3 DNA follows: TGCGCCAGCAGCCACTCAGGGACTAGCGGGATCTTGGCCAAAAACATTCAGTACTTC.

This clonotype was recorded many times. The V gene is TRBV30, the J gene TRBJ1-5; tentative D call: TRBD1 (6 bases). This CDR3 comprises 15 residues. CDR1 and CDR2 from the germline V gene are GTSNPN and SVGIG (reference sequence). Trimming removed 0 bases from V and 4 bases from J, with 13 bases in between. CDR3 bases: TGTGCCTGGAGTGTAGGGGGGGCGCAGAATCAGCCCCAGCATTTT. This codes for CAWSVGGAQNQPQHF.

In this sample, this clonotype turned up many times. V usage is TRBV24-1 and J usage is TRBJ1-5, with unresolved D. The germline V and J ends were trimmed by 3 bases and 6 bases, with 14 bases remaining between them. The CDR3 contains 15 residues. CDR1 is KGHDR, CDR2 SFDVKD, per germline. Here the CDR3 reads CATSDGKGSVQPQHF. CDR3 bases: TGTGCCACCAGTGATGGTAAGGGATCAGTTCAGCCCCAGCATTTT.

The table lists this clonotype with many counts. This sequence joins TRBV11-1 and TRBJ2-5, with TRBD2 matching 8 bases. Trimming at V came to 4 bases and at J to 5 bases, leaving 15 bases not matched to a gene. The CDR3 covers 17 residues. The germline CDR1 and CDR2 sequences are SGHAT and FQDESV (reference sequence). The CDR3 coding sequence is TGTGCCAGCAGCTCCCCTGGTAGCGGGGTTTTAGGCGAGACCCAGTACTTC. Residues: CASSSPGSGVLGETQYF.

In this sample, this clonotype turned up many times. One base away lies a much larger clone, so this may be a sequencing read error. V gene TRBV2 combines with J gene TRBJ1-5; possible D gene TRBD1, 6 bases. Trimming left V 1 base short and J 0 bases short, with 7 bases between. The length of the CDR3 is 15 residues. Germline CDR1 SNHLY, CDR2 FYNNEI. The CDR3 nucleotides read TGTGCCAGCAGTGAAGGGACAGTTAGCAATCAGCCCCAGCATTTT. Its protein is CASSEGTVSNQPQHF.

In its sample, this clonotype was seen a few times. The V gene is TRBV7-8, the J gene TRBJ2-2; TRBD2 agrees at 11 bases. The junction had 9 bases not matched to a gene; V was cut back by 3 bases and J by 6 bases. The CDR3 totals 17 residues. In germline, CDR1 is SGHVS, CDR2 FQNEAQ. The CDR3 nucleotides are TGTGCCAGCAGCTTCACTACCACTAGCGGGGGAGCCGGGGAGCTGTTTTTT. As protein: CASSFTTTSGGAGELFF.

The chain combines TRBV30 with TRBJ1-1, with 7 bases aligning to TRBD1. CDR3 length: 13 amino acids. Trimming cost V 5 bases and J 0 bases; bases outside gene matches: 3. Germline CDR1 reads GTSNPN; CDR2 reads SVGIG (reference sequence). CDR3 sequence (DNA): TGTGCCTGGGAGGGACAGCTGAACACTGAAGCTTTCTTT. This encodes CAWEGQLNTEAFF.

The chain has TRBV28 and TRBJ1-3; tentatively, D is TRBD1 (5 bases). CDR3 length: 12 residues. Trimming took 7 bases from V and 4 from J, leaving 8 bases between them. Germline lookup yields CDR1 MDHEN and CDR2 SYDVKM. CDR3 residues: CASKGVGNTIYF. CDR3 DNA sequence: TGTGCCAGCAAAGGGGTAGGAAACACCATATATTTT.

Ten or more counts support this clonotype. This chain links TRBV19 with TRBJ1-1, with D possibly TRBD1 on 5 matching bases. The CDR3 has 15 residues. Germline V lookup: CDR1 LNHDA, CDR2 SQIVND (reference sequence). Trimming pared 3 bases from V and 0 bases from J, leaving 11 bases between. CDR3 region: CASSITGEVNTEAFF. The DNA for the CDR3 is TGTGCCAGTAGTATCACGGGGGAGGTGAACACTGAAGCTTTCTTT.

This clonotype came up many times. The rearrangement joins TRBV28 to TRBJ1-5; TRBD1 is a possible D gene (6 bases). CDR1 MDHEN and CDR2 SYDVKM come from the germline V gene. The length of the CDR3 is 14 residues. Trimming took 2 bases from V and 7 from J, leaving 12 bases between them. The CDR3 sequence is CASSLQQGGQPQHF. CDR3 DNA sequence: TGTGCCAGCAGTTTACAACAGGGCGGACAGCCCCAGCATTTT.

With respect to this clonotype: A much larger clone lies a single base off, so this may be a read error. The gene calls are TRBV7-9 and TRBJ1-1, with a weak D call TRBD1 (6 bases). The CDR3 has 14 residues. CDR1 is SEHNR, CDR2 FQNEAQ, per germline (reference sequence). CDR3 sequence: CASSLGVQGTESFF. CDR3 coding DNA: TGTGCCAGCAGCTTAGGAGTGCAGGGGACTGAATCTTTCTTT. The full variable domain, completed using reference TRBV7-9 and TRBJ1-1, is DTGVSQNPRHKITKRGQNVTFRCDPISEHNRLYWYRQTLGQGPEFLTYFQNEAQLEKSRLLSDRFSAERPKGSFSTLEIQRTEQGDSAMYLCASSLGVQGTESFFGQGTRLTVV.

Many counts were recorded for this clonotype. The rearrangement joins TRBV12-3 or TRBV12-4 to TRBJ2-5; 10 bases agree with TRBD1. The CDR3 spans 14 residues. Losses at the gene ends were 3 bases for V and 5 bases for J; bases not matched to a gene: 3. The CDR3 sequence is CASSFRQGAETQYF. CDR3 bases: TGTGCCAGCAGTTTTCGACAGGGGGCGGAGACCCAGTACTTC.

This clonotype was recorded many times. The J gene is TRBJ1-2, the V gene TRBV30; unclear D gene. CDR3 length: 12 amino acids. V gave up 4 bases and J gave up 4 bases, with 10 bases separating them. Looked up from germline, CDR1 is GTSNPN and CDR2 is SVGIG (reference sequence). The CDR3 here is CAWKLAGYGYTF. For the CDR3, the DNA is TGTGCCTGGAAACTCGCTGGCTATGGCTACACCTTC.

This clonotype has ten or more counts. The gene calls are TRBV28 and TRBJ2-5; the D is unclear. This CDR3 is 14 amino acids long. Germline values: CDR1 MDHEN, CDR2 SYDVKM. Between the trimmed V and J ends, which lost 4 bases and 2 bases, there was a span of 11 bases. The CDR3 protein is CASSSSRVQETQYF. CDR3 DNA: TGTGCCAGCAGTTCCTCACGGGTTCAAGAGACCCAGTACTTC.